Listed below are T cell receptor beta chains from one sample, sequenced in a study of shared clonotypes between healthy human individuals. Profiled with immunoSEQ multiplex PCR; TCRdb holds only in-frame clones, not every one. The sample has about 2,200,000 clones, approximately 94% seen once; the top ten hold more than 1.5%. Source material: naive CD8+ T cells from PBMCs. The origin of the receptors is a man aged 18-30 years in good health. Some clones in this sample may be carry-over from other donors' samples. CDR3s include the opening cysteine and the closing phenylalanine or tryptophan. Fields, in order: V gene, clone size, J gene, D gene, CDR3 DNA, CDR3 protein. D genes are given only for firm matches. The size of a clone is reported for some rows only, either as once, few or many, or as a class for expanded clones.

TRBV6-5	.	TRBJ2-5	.	TGTGCCAGCAGTTACTCGATGTCTACCCAAGAGACCCAGTACTTC	CASSYSMSTQETQYF
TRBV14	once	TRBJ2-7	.	TGTGCCAGCAGCCAAGAAGCCTGGGATACCGAAATCCCTCGCGAGCAGTACTTC	CASSQEAWDTEIPREQYF
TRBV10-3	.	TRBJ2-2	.	TGTGCCATCAGCACGGCAAGCGTGAACACCGGGGAGCTGTTTTTT	CAISTASVNTGELFF
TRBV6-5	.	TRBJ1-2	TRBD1	TGTGCCAGCAGTTTCAGACAGGACAGGGTCTATGGCTACACCTTC	CASSFRQDRVYGYTF
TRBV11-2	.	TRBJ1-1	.	TGTGCCAGCAGCTTAGCCGAGAACACTGAAGCCTTCTTT	CASSLAENTEAFF
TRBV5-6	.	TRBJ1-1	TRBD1	TGTGCCAGCAGAAAATTCACAGGGGACCCTGAAGCTTTCTTT	CASRKFTGDPEAFF
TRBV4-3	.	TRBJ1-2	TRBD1	TGCGCCAGCAGCCACGTACTGACAGGGGCTGACGGCTACACCTTC	CASSHVLTGADGYTF
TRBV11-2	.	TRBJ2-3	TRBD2	TGTGCCAGCAGGTCGGGGGGGGAAGATACGCAGTATTTT	CASRSGGEDTQYF
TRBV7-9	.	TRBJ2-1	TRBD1	TGTGCCAGCAGCGACGGGACAGTTAAGCAGTTCTTC	CASSDGTVKQFF
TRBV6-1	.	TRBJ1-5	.	TGTGCCAGCAGTGGACAGTTACATCAGCCCCAGCATTTT	CASSGQLHQPQHF
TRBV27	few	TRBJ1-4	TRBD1	TGTGCCAGCAGTTTATCCCGCCAGGGGGCTAGAGGTGAAAAACTGTTTTTT	CASSLSRQGARGEKLFF
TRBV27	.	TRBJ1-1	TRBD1	TGTGCCAGCAGTTTAATCGGGACAGGGGGCGCTGACGGTGAAGCTTTCTTT	CASSLIGTGGADGEAFF
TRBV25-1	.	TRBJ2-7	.	TGTGCCAGCAGTGAAGAGTGGGTACACCAATTC	CASSEEWVHQF
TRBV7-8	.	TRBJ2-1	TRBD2	TGTGCCAGCAGCTTAGCGCTGACAGCGGGAGAGGGGCCGGCGGCCTACAATGAGCAGTTCTTC	CASSLALTAGEGPAAYNEQFF
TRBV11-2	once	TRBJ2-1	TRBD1	TGTGCCAGCAGATCAGGGGGACGGGGCAATGAGCAGTTCTTC	CASRSGGRGNEQFF
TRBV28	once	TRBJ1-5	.	TGTGCCAGCAGTCCGGGCATTCTAGCAGCCCAGCATTTT	CASSPGILAAQHF
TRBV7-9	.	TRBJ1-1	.	TGTGCCAGCAGCCACACACCCCTAGGGACTGAAGCTTTCTTT	CASSHTPLGTEAFF
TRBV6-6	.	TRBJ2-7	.	TGTGCCAGCAGTTACTCGCCAAGCGGCTCCTACGAGCAGTACTTC	CASSYSPSGSYEQYF
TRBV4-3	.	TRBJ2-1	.	TGCGCCAGCAGCCAAGGGGGAGGGGGCTCCTACAATGAGCAGTTCTTC	CASSQGGGGSYNEQFF
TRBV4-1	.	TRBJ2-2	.	TGCGCCAGCAGCCGCTCCCTCCGGGACTCCCCCACCGGGGAGCTGTTTTTT	CASSRSLRDSPTGELFF
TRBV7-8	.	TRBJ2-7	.	TGTGCCAGCAGCCTCCGGGACGGTACCTACGAGCAGTACTTC	CASSLRDGTYEQYF
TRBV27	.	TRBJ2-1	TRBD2	TGTGCCAGCAGTTCTCTAGCGGGAGCCTACAATGAGCAGTTCTTC	CASSSLAGAYNEQFF
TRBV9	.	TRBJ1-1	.	TGTGCCAGCAGCAAAGAGGACATGCGGAACACTGAAGCTTTCTTT	CASSKEDMRNTEAFF
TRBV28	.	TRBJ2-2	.	TGTGCCAGCAGTTATAGGACCCTCAAGGGATCCGGGGAGCTGTTTTTT	CASSYRTLKGSGELFF
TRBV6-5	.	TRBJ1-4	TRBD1	TGTGCCAGCGGCCTCATACAGGGGGCTGAGGAAAAACTGTTTTTT	CASGLIQGAEEKLFF
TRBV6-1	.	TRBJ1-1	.	TGTGCCAGCAGTAGGACAGCCATGAACACTGAAGCTTTCTTT	CASSRTAMNTEAFF
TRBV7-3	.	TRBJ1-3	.	TGTGCCAGCAGCCAAGGGGTCTCTGGAAACACCATATATTTT	CASSQGVSGNTIYF
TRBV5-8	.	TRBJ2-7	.	TGTGCCAGCAGCTTGGGTAGCGCCCTCGCCCACGAGCAGTACTTC	CASSLGSALAHEQYF
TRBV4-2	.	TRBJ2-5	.	TGTGCCAGCAGCTCAGGGTTAAAGGAGACCCAGTACTTC	CASSSGLKETQYF
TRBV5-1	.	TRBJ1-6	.	TGCGCCAGCAGCTTGGTAATCAGCTCCTATAATTCACCCCTCCACTTT	CASSLVISSYNSPLHF
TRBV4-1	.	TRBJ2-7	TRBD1	TGCGCCAGCAGCCCCCGACAGGGCTTGTACGAGCAGTACTTC	CASSPRQGLYEQYF
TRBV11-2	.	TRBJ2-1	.	TGTGCCAGCAGCTTAGAACTAGCCAGTGAGCAGTTCTTC	CASSLELASEQFF
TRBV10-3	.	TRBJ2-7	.	TGTGCCATCAGTGGCCAGGGGGGAGTTCTCTACGAGCAGTACTTC	CAISGQGGVLYEQYF
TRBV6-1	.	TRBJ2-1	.	TGTGCCAGCAGTGAACGGGGGAGGACTTACTCCTACAATGAGCAGTTCTTC	CASSERGRTYSYNEQFF
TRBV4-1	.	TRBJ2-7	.	TGCGCCAGCAGCCAAGTAGGGACCTACGAGCAGTACTTC	CASSQVGTYEQYF
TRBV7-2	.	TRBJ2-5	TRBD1	TGTGCCAGCAGCTTGGGACAGGGGATCCGGGAGACCCAGTACTTC	CASSLGQGIRETQYF
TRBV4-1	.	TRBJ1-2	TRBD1	TGCGCCAGCAGCCAAGGCAGCAGGGGGAGCGGCTACACCTTC	CASSQGSRGSGYTF
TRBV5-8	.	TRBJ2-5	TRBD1	TGTGCCAGCAGCTTGGGGGACAGGGGAGGAGAGACCCAGTACTTC	CASSLGDRGGETQYF
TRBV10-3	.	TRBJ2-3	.	TGTGCCATCAGTGATCCTGGAACGGGCACAGATACGCAGTATTTT	CAISDPGTGTDTQYF
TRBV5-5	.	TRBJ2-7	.	TGTGCCAGCAGCTTGTCGGAATTCACCTACGAGCAGTACTTC	CASSLSEFTYEQYF
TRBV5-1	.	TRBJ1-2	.	TGCGCCAGCAGCCCAGAACAAAGGTGGACAGCTAACTATGGCTACACCTTC	CASSPEQRWTANYGYTF
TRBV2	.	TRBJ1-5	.	TGTGCCAGCAGTGAAGCCCTAGCAGGTGGACTGTCAGAGGTTAACAATCAGCCCCAGCATTTT	CASSEALAGGLSEVNNQPQHF
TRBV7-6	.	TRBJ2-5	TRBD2	TGTGCCAGCAGCCTCACTAGCGGGAGGGCCGTAGAGACCCAGTACTTC	CASSLTSGRAVETQYF
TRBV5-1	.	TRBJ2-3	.	TGCGCCAGCAGCCAATCGGACTTACGCACAGATACGCAGTATTTT	CASSQSDLRTDTQYF